The clone carrying this T cell receptor beta chain was counted ten times or more. Its antigen is currently unknown. This entry belongs to a study of T cells in Graves' hyperthyroidism and ophthalmopathy. Findings of the study overall: Blood also contained most expanded thyroid clonotypes above 0.001.

The CDR3 is 16 amino acids. Trimming pared 4 bases from V and 1 base from J, leaving 17 bases between. Germline V CDR1 and CDR2: SGHTA, FQGNSA. It was RNA transcripts that yielded the amplified TCR beta CDR3 regions. Primed by the HTBI set, a first-round RT-PCR was run on the TCR CDR3. TCRdb re-analysed the multiplex PCR reads in MiXCR, keeping a single row per CDR3 protein. The sample contains 94,000 or so distinct CDR3 sequences, over 50% of which appear only once. The specimen was blood. The receptor's source is a woman aged 40 to 49 with Graves' hyperthyroidism. J is TRBJ2-7 and V is TRBV7-2; a weak D match, TRBD2 (6 bases). The CDR3 region has the DNA TGTGCCAGCAGCTATGGGTGGGACTCCACGTCCTACGAGCAGTACTTC. It translates to CASSYGWDSTSYEQYF.